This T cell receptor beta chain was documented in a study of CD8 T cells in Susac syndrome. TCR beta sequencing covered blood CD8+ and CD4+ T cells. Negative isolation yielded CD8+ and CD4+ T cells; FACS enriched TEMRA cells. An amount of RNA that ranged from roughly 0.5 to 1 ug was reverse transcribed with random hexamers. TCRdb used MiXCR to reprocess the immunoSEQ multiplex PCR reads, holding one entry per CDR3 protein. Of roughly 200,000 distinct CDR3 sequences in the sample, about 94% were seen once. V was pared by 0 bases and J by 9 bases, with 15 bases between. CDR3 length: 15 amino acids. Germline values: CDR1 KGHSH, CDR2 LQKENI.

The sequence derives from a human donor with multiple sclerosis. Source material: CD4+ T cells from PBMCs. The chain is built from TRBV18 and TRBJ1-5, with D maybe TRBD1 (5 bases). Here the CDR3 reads CASSPPGTAISPQHF. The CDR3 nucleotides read TGTGCCAGCTCACCACCCGGGACGGCGATTTCGCCCCAGCATTTT.